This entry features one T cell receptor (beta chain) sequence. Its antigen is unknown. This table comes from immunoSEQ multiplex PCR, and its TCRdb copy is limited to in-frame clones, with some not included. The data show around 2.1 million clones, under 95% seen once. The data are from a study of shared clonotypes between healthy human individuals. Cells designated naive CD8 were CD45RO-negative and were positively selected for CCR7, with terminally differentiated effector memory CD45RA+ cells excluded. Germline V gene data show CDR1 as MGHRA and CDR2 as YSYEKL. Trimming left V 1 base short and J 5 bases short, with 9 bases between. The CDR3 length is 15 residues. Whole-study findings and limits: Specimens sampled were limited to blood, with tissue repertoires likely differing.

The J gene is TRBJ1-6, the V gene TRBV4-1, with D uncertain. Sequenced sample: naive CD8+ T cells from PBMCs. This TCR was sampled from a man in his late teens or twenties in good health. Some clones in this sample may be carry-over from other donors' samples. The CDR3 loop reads CASSQGRDNNSPLHF. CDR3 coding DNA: TGCGCCAGCAGCCAAGGAAGAGACAATAATTCACCCCTCCACTTT.